These 28 T cell receptor beta chains were sequenced from one sample in a study of beta chain features in type 1 diabetes. The study reverse transcribed the entire isolated RNA, so it sequenced expressed TCRB transcripts. The method was immunoSEQ multiplex PCR; TCRdb's version includes in-frame clones alone and lacks a portion of them. The repertoire holds over 650,000 clones, with around an eighth as singletons. General study findings and limits: Across all four CD4+ subsets, people with type 1 diabetes showed modestly shorter TCRB CDR3s.

Their antigens remain unidentified. Material for sequencing was naive CD4+ T cells from blood. These receptors were collected from a man younger than 35 with type 1 diabetes.

CDR3 in amino acids: CSVRENYGYTF. CDR3 coding DNA: TGCAGCGTTAGGGAGAACTATGGCTACACCTTC. J is TRBJ1-2 and V is TRBV29-1; D gene uncertain. The CDR3 extends over 11 amino acids. The germline V gene has CDR1 SQVTM and CDR2 ANQGSEA. V was pared by 5 bases and J by 2 bases, with 6 bases between.

The rearrangement uses TRBV5-4 and TRBJ1-2; 10 nucleotides line up with TRBD1. This CDR3 spans 14 amino acids. Germline V lookup: CDR1 SGHNT, CDR2 YYREEE (reference sequence). The V segment lost 3 bases and the J segment 7 bases; nucleotides outside the gene matches: 6. DNA for the CDR3: TGTGCCAGCAGCTCGACAGGGGGCGAGTCTGGCTACACCTTC. Translating gives CASSSTGGESGYTF.

This clone was detected a few times. The junction departs from the called germline gene at one end, perhaps through a read error. V is TRBV7-7 and J is TRBJ2-7, with D hard to call. The V gene's germline CDR1 is SSHAT and CDR2 FNYEAQ (reference sequence). The CDR3 has 13 residues. The DNA for the CDR3 is TGTGCTAGCAGTCCGGACCGATTGCACGAGCAGTACTTC. This sequence encodes CASSPDRLHEQYF.

The CDR3 sequence: CASTLRQGSISNQPQHF. The CDR3 region has the DNA TGTGCCAGCACCCTCCGACAGGGCTCCATTAGCAATCAGCCCCAGCATTTT. The chain employs TRBV13 and TRBJ1-5; 7 nucleotides align to TRBD1. The CDR3 extends over 17 amino acids. From germline, CDR1 is PRHDT and CDR2 FYEKMQ (reference sequence). The junction had 12 bases not matched to a gene; V was cut back by 7 bases and J by 0 bases.

The V call is TRBV5-1, the J call TRBJ2-7; D is undetermined. The CDR3 is 18 residues long. In germline, CDR1 is SGHRS, CDR2 YFSETQ. Trimming left V 0 bases short and J 0 bases short, with 19 bases between. The CDR3: CASSLGRPQSKSSYEQYF. CDR3 coding DNA: TGCGCCAGCAGCTTGGGCCGCCCTCAAAGTAAAAGCTCCTACGAGCAGTACTTC.

On this clone itself: Distinct nucleotide sequences in the sample also encode this CDR3. The rearrangement joins TRBV2 to TRBJ1-2, with D possibly matching TRBD1 (5 bases). V was trimmed by 1 base and J by 4 bases, leaving 10 bases between them. Per germline, CDR1 SNHLY and CDR2 FYNNEI. The length of the CDR3 is 14 residues. The CDR3, as DNA: TGTGCCAGCAGTGAAGGGGGGAGCTTCTATGGCTACACCTTC. This encodes CASSEGGSFYGYTF. The full variable domain, its missing parts supplied by reference TRBV2 and TRBJ1-2, is EPEVTQTPSHQVTQMGQEVILRCVPISNHLYFYWYRQILGQKVEFLVSFYNNEISEKSEIFDDQFSVERPDGSNFTLKIRSTKLEDSAMYFCASSEGGSFYGYTFGSGTRLTVV.

This clone came up a few times. The chain links TRBV30 to TRBJ1-4; a possible D gene is TRBD1 (6 bases). The CDR3 sequence is 13 residues long. CDR1 is GTSNPN and CDR2 is SVGIG in the germline V gene (reference sequence). The V and J ends lost 4 bases and 7 bases respectively, with 13 bases between them. CDR3 DNA: TGTGCCTGGACGAGGGGGGGCGGTGAAAAACTGTTTTTT. Translation: CAWTRGGGEKLFF.

This clone was picked up a small number of times. Other DNA sequences of this sample code for an identical CDR3. The rearrangement uses TRBV5-1 and TRBJ2-3, with D perhaps TRBD1 (5 bases). There are 14 residues in the CDR3. The germline gives CDR1 SGHRS, CDR2 YFSETQ. Trimming took off 1 base at V and 0 bases at J, with 6 bases between the two ends. The DNA of the CDR3 is TGCGCCAGCAGCTTGCCAGGGAGCACAGATACGCAGTATTTT. This translates into CASSLPGSTDTQYF.

The J gene is TRBJ1-2, the V gene TRBV30; the D gene is possibly TRBD1 (5 bases). CDR1 GTSNPN and CDR2 SVGIG come from the germline V gene (reference sequence). The CDR3 is 14 amino acids. Trimming left V 6 bases short and J 1 base short, with 15 bases between. CDR3 nucleotide sequence: TGTGCCTGTCAGTGGCGGGGGGATAACTATGGCTACACCTTC. This gives the protein CACQWRGDNYGYTF.

The chain is built from TRBV29-1 and TRBJ1-2; no reliable D call. The germline gives CDR1 SQVTM, CDR2 ANQGSEA. V was cut by 5 bases and J by 2 bases, with 12 bases left in between. This CDR3 contains 13 residues. CDR3 coding DNA: TGCAGCGTTCAAATCCTGGAAAACTATGGCTACACCTTC. It translates to CSVQILENYGYTF.

This rearrangement joins TRBV7-2 to TRBJ2-5; 7 positions match TRBD1. This CDR3 spans 15 amino acids. V shed 6 bases and J 2 bases; nucleotides not matched to a gene: 9. CDR1 SGHTA and CDR2 FQGNSA come from the germline V gene. CDR3 coding DNA: TGTGCCAGCAGAAGGACAGGAACTTATCAAGAGACCCAGTACTTC. Translated, it gives CASRRTGTYQETQYF.

The chain recombines TRBV30 with TRBJ2-2; 10 nucleotides align to TRBD2. The CDR3 has 16 residues. The J segment lost 7 bases and the V segment lost 1 base, leaving 9 bases of the junction unmatched. The germline V gene encodes CDR1 GTSNPN and CDR2 SVGIG (reference sequence). DNA for the CDR3: TGTGCCTGGAGTGGGGGACTAGCGCTCCAGGTCGGGGAGCTGTTTTTT. Translation gives CAWSGGLALQVGELFF.

The rearrangement joins TRBV28 to TRBJ1-2; TRBD1 aligns across 7 bases. The CDR3 runs 13 residues. Trimming cost V 5 bases and J 8 bases; bases outside gene matches: 8. Germline-derived CDR1 and CDR2 are MDHEN and SYDVKM. CDR3 sequence: CASSTRQGGGYTF. CDR3 in DNA: TGTGCCAGCAGTACTCGACAGGGAGGAGGCTACACCTTC.

This clone was seen a few times. This sequence joins TRBV6-1 and TRBJ2-7; D unclear. This CDR3 has 15 amino acids. V lost 6 bases and J 4 bases, leaving 19 bases between the germline ends. The germline CDR1 and CDR2 sequences are MNHNS and SASEGT. For the CDR3, the DNA is TGTGCCAGCAGGGAACGTCTGACGGATCCTTACGAGCAGTACTTC. This translates into CASRERLTDPYEQYF.

The V call is TRBV6-6, the J call TRBJ1-2; D is undetermined. The germline V gene has CDR1 MNHNY and CDR2 SVGAGI (reference sequence). Between the trimmed V and J ends, which lost 6 bases and 5 bases, there was a span of 16 bases. The CDR3 contains 14 residues. In DNA, the CDR3 is TGTGCCAGCAGCAGAGGAGAGGGCGCTTATGGCTACACCTTC. It encodes CASSRGEGAYGYTF.

This clone has just a few counts. The CDR3: CAIGTAPSTDTQYF. As DNA, the CDR3 is TGTGCCATCGGGACAGCCCCTAGCACAGATACGCAGTATTTT. The J gene is TRBJ2-3, the V gene TRBV10-3; 7 nucleotides line up with TRBD1. V was pared by 8 bases and J by 0 bases, with 5 bases of the junction left unmatched. CDR1 is ENHRY and CDR2 is SYGVKD in the germline V gene. The length of the CDR3 is 14 residues.

The chain carries TRBV29-1 and TRBJ1-1; no reliable D call. Germline CDR1 reads SQVTM; CDR2 reads ANQGSEA. CDR3 length equals 13 residues. Trimming removed 7 bases at V and 3 bases at J, with 15 bases between. CDR3 region: CSAHPRPDTEAFF. The CDR3 DNA reads TGCAGCGCTCACCCCAGGCCGGACACTGAAGCTTTCTTT.

In its sample, this clone was seen a few times. The V call is TRBV5-1, the J call TRBJ1-1; D is undetermined. Trimming pared 0 bases from V and 5 bases from J, leaving 14 bases between. The CDR3 spans 15 residues. The V gene's germline CDR1 is SGHRS and CDR2 YFSETQ. The CDR3 protein is CASSLETNMGTEAFF. The CDR3, as DNA: TGCGCCAGCAGCTTGGAGACGAATATGGGGACTGAAGCTTTCTTT.

A few counts support this clone. The chain uses TRBV7-2 and TRBJ2-2, with 7 bases that match TRBD1. Germline CDR1 and CDR2: SGHTA and FQGNSA. The J segment lost 5 bases and the V segment lost 2 bases, leaving 8 bases of the junction unmatched. There are 16 residues in the CDR3. CDR3 amino acids: CASSLPPKTGTGELFF. The CDR3 nucleotides read TGTGCCAGCAGCTTACCACCTAAGACAGGGACCGGGGAGCTGTTTTTT. Variable domain in full (rest from reference TRBV7-2 and TRBJ2-2): GAGVSQSPSNKVTEKGKDVELRCDPISGHTALYWYRQSLGQGLEFLIYFQGNSAPDKSGLPSDRFSAERTGGSVSTLTIQRTQQEDSAVYLCASSLPPKTGTGELFFGEGSRLTVL.

The genes are TRBV7-2 and TRBJ1-2; possibly TRBD1 for D (5 bases). V shed 4 bases and J shed 4 bases, with 19 bases lying between them. CDR3 length equals 16 residues. Germline values: CDR1 SGHTA, CDR2 FQGNSA. CDR3: CASSYLLGAAGYGYTF. Here the CDR3 DNA reads TGTGCCAGCAGCTACCTTCTTGGGGCAGCAGGCTATGGCTACACCTTC. The entire variable domain, with the rest obtained from reference TRBV7-2 and TRBJ1-2, is as follows: GAGVSQSPSNKVTEKGKDVELRCDPISGHTALYWYRQSLGQGLEFLIYFQGNSAPDKSGLPSDRFSAERTGGSVSTLTIQRTQQEDSAVYLCASSYLLGAAGYGYTFGSGTRLTVV.

This clone came up a few times. This chain connects TRBV5-1 to TRBJ2-1, with 10 bases lining up with TRBD2. Germline CDR1 SGHRS, CDR2 YFSETQ. The CDR3 consists of 16 residues. V trimming: 6 bases; J trimming: 5 bases; junction bases outside the gene matches: 11. Here the CDR3 DNA reads TGCGCCAGCACGCCCTTAGCGGGAGGATGGAACAATGAGCAGTTCTTC. It specifies CASTPLAGGWNNEQFF.

This chain connects TRBV29-1 to TRBJ2-1, with 9 nucleotides matching TRBD2. The CDR3 is made up of 15 amino acids. Trimming at V came to 7 bases and at J to 1 base, leaving 8 bases not matched to a gene. Germline V gene sequence: CDR1 SQVTM, CDR2 ANQGSEA. CDR3 nucleotide sequence: TGCAGCGACGATCGGACTAGCGATTCCTACAATGAGCAGTTCTTC. This translates into CSDDRTSDSYNEQFF.

As concerns this clone: Other DNA sequences in the sample encode the same CDR3. The rearrangement uses TRBV2 and TRBJ2-5, with a tentative D call TRBD1 (7 bases). The ends were cut back, 1 base at V and 5 bases at J, with 11 bases in the middle. The CDR3 runs to 14 residues. Germline V gene sequence: CDR1 SNHLY, CDR2 FYNNEI. Here the CDR3 reads CASSEGRGRETQYF. The CDR3 DNA reads as TGTGCCAGCAGTGAAGGCAGGGGGAGGGAGACCCAGTACTTC.

This clone has more than one count but fewer than ten. As DNA, the CDR3 is TGTGCCAGCAGGAAGACAGGGCAGAACACCGGGGAGCTGTTTTTT. As protein: CASRKTGQNTGELFF. This sequence joins TRBV6-1 and TRBJ2-2, with 7 bases identical to TRBD1. V lost 6 bases and J lost 1; bases outside the gene matches: 5. Germline assignment: CDR1 MNHNS and CDR2 SASEGT. The CDR3 is 15 amino acids.

This rearrangement joins TRBV5-4 to TRBJ2-1; D ambiguous. The CDR3 loop spans 14 amino acids. The V and J ends lost 4 bases and 9 bases respectively, with 17 bases between them. Germline V gene data show CDR1 as SGHNT and CDR2 as YYREEE (reference sequence). The CDR3 sequence is CASSPFSREREQFF. The CDR3 DNA is TGTGCCAGCAGCCCCTTTTCGAGAGAACGTGAGCAGTTCTTC.

The rearrangement uses TRBV6-6 and TRBJ2-4; 7 bases are a match to TRBD2. This CDR3 spans 13 amino acids. V trimming: 10 bases; J trimming: 6 bases; junction bases outside the gene matches: 9. Germline V gives CDR1 MNHNY, CDR2 SVGAGI (reference sequence). The CDR3 region is CATVGLGINIQYF. The CDR3 nucleotides read TGTGCCACCGTAGGACTAGGGATAAACATTCAGTACTTC.

In its sample, this clone was seen a few times. The chain employs TRBV7-2 and TRBJ1-5; D is undetermined. This CDR3 has 14 residues. V lost 3 bases and J lost 6, with 12 bases in between. Germline V gives CDR1 SGHTA, CDR2 FQGNSA. The CDR3 region is CASSLSEGIQPQHF. The CDR3 region has the DNA TGTGCCAGCAGCTTGTCTGAGGGAATTCAGCCCCAGCATTTT.

The chain has TRBV5-1 and TRBJ1-2; D unresolved. V dropped 0 bases and J dropped 2 bases, with 5 bases sitting between them. CDR1 SGHRS and CDR2 YFSETQ come from the germline V gene. The CDR3 consists of 13 residues. CDR3 DNA: TGCGCCAGCAGCTTGGAAAGGAACTATGGCTACACCTTC. Amino acids: CASSLERNYGYTF.